The TCR beta chain described here comes from a study of beta chain features in type 1 diabetes (dated by TCRdb to 2016 to 2018). For the wider study: Mean age, gender distribution, total cell number and subset yield were not different between patients and healthy donors. A total of roughly 110 million sorted cells were examined across all samples, and the number of cells per subset was strongly correlated with RNA yield. The study compared the TCRB repertoires of sorted circulating CD4+ T cell subsets in recently diagnosed type 1 diabetes patients with those in matched healthy donors. Regulatory and stem cell-like memory subsets were isolated from only 8 patients and roughly 8 healthy donors, whereas naive and central memory subsets came from all 28 donors. Study-level results and caveats: Naive, central memory and regulatory TCRB repertoires appeared more similar among patients than among healthy donors. HLA sub-analyses involved small numbers of individuals, so any influence of HLA type on TCRB rearrangement remained unresolved. In all four CD4+ subsets, TCRB CDR3 length was moderately but significantly shorter in type 1 diabetes patients. Because cDNA rather than genomic DNA was sequenced, highly expressing activated cells could have been over-represented, although no difference in activation and CD3 levels was found between groups. At VDJ recombination sites, type 1 diabetes patients had fewer insertions and more deleted nucleotides, which implies abnormalities in thymic rearrangement. PCR might favor shorter templates, but patient and control samples were amplified and corrected together, so any skew would affect both groups equally.

The entire isolated RNA was reverse transcribed using the High Capacity cDNA Reverse Transcription Kit, and thus expressed TCRB transcripts were sequenced. Naive, central memory and regulatory T cell samples underwent deep immunoSEQ sequencing, averaging around 3.7 million total reads per sample. Sorted cells were lysed in RLT buffer, and RNA was extracted using DNase-treated RNeasy Micro or Mini kits according to cell number. Each cell subset was processed on its own to prevent cross-contamination, while patient and healthy donor samples were processed together. TCRB sequences were amplified from cDNA with the immunoSEQ multiplex PCR, producing 87-bp fragments spanning the CDR3 region. Sequencing of the amplicons was done on the Illumina HiSeq platform. The study's processing was this. Synthetic template baselines were used to correct PCR bias computationally, reads within Hamming distance 2 were collapsed, and singletons that could not be merged were discarded. Reads were aligned against IMGT to assign V, D and J genes, CDR3 length and insertions or deletions at six rearrangement sites. Clonotype counts were normalized to sorted cell number within each subset before computing true diversity and Gini coefficients with the tcR R package. Repertoire sharing was quantified using the overlap coefficient calculated on TCRB nucleotide sequences. Out-of-frame TCRB sequences from naive cells were analyzed as a proxy for the pre-selection repertoire. This immuneACCESS table, as held by TCRdb, lists in-frame sequences with V and J called but not all clones. Of the missing ones, under half trace to an unresolved V gene in checked studies; the others have no known cause. That table gives V, J and clone size, and the DNA gave D and trimming. The table for this sample lists 240,000 or so clones; around 68% of them were counted only once. The ten biggest clones cover around 0.057% of the sample.

Concerning this clone itself: No cognate antigen has been identified for it. No per-base quality is available; no much larger clone lies one base away.

From each donor, a single peripheral blood sample of 90 to 150 mL on average was drawn into heparinised tubes. Naive, central memory, regulatory and stem cell-like memory CD4+ T cells were sorted on a BD FACSAria II using a panel including CD45RO, CCR7, CD25, CD127, CD95 and CD27. A purity above 98% was achieved for all sorted populations. Right away, PBMCs were isolated by Lymphoprep density gradient centrifugation and were stained directly, with no culture step. Samples were stained and sorted in pairs, with one healthy donor and one patient per experiment, so that batch effects were minimized. At the junction V is shortened by 0 bases and J by 7 bases; bases outside the gene matches: 9. There are 15 amino acids in the CDR3, from cysteine to phenylalanine inclusive. Left in the record is the CDR3 DNA by itself, 45 bases read in frame from the first base. CDR1 and CDR2, looked up from the germline V gene (reference sequence), are GTSNPN and SVGIG.

The chain links TRBV30 with TRBJ2-1, and 7 bases in between align with TRBD2. The sequenced sample was naive CD4+ T cells from blood. What the cell subset or site label conveys for this sample: true naive CD4+ T cells. This sequence originates from a young man in good health. The CDR3 sequence is CAWSVGLAETNEQFF. At the DNA level, the sequence is TGTGCCTGGAGTGTAGGGCTAGCGGAGACAAATGAGCAGTTCTTC.